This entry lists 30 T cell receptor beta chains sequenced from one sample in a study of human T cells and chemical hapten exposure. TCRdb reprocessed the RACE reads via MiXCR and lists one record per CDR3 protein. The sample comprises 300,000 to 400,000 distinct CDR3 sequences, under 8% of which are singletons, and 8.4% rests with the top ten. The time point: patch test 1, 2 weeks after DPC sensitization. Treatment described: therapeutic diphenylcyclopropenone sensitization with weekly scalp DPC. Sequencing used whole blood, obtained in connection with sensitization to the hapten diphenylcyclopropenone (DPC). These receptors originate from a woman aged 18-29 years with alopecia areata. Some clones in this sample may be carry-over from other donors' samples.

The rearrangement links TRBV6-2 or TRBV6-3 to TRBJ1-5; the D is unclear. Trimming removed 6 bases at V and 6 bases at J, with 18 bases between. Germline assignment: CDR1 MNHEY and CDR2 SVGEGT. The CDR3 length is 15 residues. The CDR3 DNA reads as TGTGCCAGCAGATCCCAGACAAACTGGGTTCAGCCCCAGCATTTT. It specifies CASRSQTNWVQPQHF.

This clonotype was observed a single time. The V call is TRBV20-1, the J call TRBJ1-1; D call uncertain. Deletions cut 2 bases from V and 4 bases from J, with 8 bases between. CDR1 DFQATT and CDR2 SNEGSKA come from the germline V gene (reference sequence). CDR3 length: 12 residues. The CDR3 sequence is CSARQDFTEAFF. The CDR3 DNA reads TGCAGTGCTAGACAGGATTTCACTGAAGCTTTCTTT.

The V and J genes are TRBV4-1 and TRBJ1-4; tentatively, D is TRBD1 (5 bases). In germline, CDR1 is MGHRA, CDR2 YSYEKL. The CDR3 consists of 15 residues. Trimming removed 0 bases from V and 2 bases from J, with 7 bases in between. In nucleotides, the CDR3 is TGCGCCAGCAGCCAAGAGGGGGGTACTAATGAAAAACTGTTTTTT. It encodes CASSQEGGTNEKLFF.

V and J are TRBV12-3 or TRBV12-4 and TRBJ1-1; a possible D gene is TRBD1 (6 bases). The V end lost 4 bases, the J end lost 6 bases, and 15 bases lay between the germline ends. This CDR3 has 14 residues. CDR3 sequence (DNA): TGTGCCAGCAGTTCGCCCCCAGGGGAGGCTGAAGCTTTCTTT. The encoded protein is CASSSPPGEAEAFF.

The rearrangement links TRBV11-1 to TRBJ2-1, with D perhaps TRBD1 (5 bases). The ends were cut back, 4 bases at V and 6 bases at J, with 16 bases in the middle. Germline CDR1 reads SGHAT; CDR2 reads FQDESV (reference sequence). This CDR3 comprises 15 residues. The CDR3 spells CASSSRLAGPNEQFF. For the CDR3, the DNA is TGTGCCAGCAGCTCTCGTCTGGCAGGGCCCAATGAGCAGTTCTTC.

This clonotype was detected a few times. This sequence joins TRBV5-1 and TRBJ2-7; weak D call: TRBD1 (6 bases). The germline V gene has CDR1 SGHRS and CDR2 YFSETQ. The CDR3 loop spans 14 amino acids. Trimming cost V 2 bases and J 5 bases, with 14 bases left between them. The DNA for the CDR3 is TGCGCCAGCAGCTTTAACAGGGCGACCGACGAGCAGTACTTC. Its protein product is CASSFNRATDEQYF.

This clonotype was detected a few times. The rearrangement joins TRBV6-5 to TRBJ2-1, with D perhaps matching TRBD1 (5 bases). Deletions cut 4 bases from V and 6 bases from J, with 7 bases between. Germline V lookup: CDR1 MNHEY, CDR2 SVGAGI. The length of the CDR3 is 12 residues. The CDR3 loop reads CASSWQGNEQFF. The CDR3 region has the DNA TGTGCCAGCAGTTGGCAGGGCAATGAGCAGTTCTTC.

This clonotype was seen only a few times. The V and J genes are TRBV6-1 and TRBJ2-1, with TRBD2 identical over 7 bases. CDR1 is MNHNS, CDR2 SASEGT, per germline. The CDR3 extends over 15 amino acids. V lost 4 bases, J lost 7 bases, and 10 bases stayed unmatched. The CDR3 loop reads CASSGAASGQNEQFF. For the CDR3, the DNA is TGTGCCAGCAGTGGGGCGGCTAGCGGTCAAAATGAGCAGTTCTTC.

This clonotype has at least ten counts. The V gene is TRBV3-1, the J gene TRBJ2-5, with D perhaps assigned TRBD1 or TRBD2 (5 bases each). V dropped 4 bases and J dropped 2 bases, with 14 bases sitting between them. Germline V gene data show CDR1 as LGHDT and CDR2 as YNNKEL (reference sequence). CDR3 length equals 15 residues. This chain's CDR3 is CASSPSGAVQETQYF. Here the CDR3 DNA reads TGTGCCAGCAGCCCCTCCGGGGCCGTTCAAGAGACCCAGTACTTC.

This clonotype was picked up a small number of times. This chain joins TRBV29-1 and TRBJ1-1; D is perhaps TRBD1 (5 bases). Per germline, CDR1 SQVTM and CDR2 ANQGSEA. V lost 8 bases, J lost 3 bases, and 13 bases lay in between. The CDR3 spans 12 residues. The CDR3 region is CSHSRGDTEAFF. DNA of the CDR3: TGCAGCCATTCTCGGGGGGACACTGAAGCTTTCTTT. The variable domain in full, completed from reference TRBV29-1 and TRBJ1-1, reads SAVISQKPSRDICQRGTSLTIQCQVDSQVTMMFWYRQQPGQSLTLIATANQGSEATYESGFVIDKFPISRPNLTFSTLTVSNMSPEDSSIYLCSHSRGDTEAFFGQGTRLTVV.

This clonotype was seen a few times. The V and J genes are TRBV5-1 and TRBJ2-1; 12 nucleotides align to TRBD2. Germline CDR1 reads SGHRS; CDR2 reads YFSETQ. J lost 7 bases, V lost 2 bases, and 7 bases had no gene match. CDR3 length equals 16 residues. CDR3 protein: CASSFSLAGGPNEQFF. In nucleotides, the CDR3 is TGCGCCAGCAGCTTCTCTCTAGCGGGGGGGCCGAATGAGCAGTTCTTC.

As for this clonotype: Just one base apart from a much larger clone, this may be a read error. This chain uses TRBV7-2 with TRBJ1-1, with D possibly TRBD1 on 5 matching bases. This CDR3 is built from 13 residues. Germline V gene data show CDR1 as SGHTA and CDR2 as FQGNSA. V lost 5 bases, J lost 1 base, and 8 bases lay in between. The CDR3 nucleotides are TGTGCCAGCAGCCAACAGGAGAACACTGAAGCTTTCTTT. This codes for CASSQQENTEAFF.

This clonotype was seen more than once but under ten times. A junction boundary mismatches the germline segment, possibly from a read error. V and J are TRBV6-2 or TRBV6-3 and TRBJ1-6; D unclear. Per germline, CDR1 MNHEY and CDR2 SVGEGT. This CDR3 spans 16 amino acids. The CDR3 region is CVSSLYSGTFNSPLHF. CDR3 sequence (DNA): TGTGTCAGCAGCCTTTACAGCGGCACGTTCAATTCACCCCTCCACTTT.

CDR3 coding DNA: TGCGCCAGCAGCCTACAGATCGGGACAGGTGATCAGCCCCAGCATTTT. Amino acid sequence: CASSLQIGTGDQPQHF. The J gene is TRBJ1-5, the V gene TRBV4-3; 8 bases map to TRBD1. The CDR3 is made up of 16 amino acids. CDR1 and CDR2 (germline): LGHNA, YSLEER. V lost 4 bases to trimming and J lost 5 bases; unmatched junction nucleotides: 10.

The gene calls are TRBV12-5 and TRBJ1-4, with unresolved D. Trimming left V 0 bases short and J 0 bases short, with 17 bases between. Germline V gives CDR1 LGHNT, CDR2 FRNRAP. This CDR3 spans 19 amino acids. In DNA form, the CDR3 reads TGTGCTAGTGGTTTGGTACTGCGAGGATTAACAGCAACTAATGAAAAACTGTTTTTT. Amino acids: CASGLVLRGLTATNEKLFF.

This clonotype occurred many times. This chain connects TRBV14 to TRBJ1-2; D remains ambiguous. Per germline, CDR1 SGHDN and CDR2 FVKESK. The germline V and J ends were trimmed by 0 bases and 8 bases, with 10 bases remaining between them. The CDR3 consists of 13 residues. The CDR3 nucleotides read TGTGCCAGCAGCCAAGAGAATGCGTTGGGCTACACCTTC. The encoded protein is CASSQENALGYTF.

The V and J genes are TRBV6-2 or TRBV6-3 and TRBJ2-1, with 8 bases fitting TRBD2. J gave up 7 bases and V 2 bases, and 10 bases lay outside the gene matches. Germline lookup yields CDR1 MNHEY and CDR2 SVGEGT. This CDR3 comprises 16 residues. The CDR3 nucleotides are TGTGCCAGCAGTTACACCCGGGGGGGCCTTAGGAATGAGCAGTTCTTC. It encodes CASSYTRGGLRNEQFF.

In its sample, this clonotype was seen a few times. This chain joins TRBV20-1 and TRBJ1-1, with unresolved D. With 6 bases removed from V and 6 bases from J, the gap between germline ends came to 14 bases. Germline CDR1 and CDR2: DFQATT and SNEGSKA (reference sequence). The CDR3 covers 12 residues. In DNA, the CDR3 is TGCAGTGCCGTAGGTTACGGTTCTGAAGCTTTCTTT. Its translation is CSAVGYGSEAFF.

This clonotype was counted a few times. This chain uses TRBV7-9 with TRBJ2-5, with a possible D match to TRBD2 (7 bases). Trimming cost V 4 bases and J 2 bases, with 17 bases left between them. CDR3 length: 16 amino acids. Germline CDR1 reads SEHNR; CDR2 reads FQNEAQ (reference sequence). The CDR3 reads CASSSGGLAVQETQYF. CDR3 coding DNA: TGTGCCAGCAGCTCCGGGGGGCTCGCCGTGCAAGAGACCCAGTACTTC.

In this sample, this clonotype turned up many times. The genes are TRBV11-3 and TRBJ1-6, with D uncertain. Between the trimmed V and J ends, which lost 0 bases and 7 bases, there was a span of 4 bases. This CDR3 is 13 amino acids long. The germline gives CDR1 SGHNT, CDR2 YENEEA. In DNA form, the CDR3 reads TGTGCCAGCAGCTTAGATGCGAATTCACCCCTCCACTTT. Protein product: CASSLDANSPLHF.

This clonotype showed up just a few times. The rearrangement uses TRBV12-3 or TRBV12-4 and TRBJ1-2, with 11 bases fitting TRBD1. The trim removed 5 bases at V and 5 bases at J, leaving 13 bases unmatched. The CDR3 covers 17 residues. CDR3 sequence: CASSLGQGAWEQYGYTF. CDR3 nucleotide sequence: TGTGCCAGCAGTCTTGGACAGGGGGCATGGGAGCAGTATGGCTACACCTTC.

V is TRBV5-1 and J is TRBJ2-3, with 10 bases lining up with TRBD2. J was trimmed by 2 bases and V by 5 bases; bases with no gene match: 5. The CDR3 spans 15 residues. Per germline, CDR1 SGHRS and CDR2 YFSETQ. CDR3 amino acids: CASRPTSGVTDTQYF. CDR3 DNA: TGCGCCAGCAGGCCCACTAGCGGGGTCACAGATACGCAGTATTTT.

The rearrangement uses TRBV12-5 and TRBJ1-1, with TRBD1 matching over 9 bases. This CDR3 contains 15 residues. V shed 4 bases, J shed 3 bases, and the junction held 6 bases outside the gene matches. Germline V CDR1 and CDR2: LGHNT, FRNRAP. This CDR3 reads CASGSTQGAYTEAFF. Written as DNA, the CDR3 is TGTGCTAGTGGTTCGACACAGGGGGCGTACACTGAAGCTTTCTTT.

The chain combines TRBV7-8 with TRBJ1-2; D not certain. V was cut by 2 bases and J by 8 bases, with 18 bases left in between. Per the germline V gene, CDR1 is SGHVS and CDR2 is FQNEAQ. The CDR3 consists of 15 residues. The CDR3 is CASSLSFMRKEGYTF. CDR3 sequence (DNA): TGTGCCAGCAGCTTATCGTTTATGAGGAAGGAGGGCTACACCTTC.

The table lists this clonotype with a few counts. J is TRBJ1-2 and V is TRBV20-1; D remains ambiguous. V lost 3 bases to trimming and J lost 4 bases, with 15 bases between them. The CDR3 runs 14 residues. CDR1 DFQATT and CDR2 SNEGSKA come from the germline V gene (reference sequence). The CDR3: CSARTAYSFYGYTF. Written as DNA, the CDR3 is TGCAGTGCTAGGACGGCCTACAGCTTCTATGGCTACACCTTC.

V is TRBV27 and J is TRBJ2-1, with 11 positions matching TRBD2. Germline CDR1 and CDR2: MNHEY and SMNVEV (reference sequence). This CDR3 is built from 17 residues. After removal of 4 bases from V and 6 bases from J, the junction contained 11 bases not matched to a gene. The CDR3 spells CASSSPSDSGGANEQFF. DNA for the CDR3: TGTGCCAGCAGTTCCCCCTCCGATAGCGGGGGGGCCAATGAGCAGTTCTTC.

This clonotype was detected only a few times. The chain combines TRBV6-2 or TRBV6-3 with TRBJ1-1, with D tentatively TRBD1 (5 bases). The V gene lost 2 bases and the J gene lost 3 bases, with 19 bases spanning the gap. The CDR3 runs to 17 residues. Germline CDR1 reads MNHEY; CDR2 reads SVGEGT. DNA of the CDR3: TGTGCCAGCAGTTACAATCTGGGAGGAAGCAGGGACACTGAAGCTTTCTTT. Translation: CASSYNLGGSRDTEAFF.

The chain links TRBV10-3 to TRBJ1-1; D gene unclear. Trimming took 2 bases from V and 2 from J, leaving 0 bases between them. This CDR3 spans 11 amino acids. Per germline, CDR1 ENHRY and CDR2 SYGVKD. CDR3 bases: TGTGCCATCAGTGAGAACACTGAAGCTTTCTTT. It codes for CAISENTEAFF.

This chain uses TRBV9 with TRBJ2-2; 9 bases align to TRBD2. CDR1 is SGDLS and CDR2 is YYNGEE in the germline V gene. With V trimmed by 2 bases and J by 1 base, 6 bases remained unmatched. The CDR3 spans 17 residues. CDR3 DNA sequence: TGTGCCAGCAGCGTGTTGGGGACTAGCTGGAACACCGGGGAGCTGTTTTTT. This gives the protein CASSVLGTSWNTGELFF. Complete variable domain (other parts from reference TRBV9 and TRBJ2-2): DSGVTQTPKHLITATGQRVTLRCSPRSGDLSVYWYQQSLDQGLQFLIQYYNGEERAKGNILERFSAQQFPDLHSELNLSSLELGDSALYFCASSVLGTSWNTGELFFGEGSRLTVL.

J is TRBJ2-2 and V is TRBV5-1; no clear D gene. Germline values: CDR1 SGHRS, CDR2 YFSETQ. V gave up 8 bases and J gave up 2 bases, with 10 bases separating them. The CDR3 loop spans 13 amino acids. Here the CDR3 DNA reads TGCGCCAGTGAGCAGGATAACACCGGGGAGCTGTTTTTT. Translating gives CASEQDNTGELFF.